The source of this TCR beta chain is a study of T cells after posttransplantation cyclophosphamide. This clone showed up many times. Its antigen is as yet unknown. Assay: immunoSEQ multiplex PCR; the TCRdb copy retains only in-frame clones and omits some. The sample shows some 14,000 clones, none of them appearing just once. Germline V gene sequence: CDR1 MDHEN, CDR2 SYDVKM. The CDR3 is made up of 15 amino acids. V was cut by 4 bases and J by 5 bases, with 18 bases left in between. Study conclusions and caveats: After PTCy, TRB diversity resembled that of CNI/methotrexate controls.

Cyclophosphamide on days +3 and +4 followed busulfan-fludarabine conditioning and a marrow graft. This TCR was sampled from a female patient in her forties who received an allogeneic stem cell transplant from a related donor, was CMV-positive, and had no GVHD. The graft donor may account for some of the T cells. V is TRBV28 and J is TRBJ2-7, with D possibly being TRBD2 (7 bases). Sequenced material: PBMCs, taken approximately 1,100 days after allogeneic stem cell transplant with posttransplant cyclophosphamide. CDR3 loop: CASSSSGEGTHEQYF. CDR3 sequence (DNA): TGTGCCAGCAGTTCGTCAGGGGAGGGAACCCACGAGCAGTACTTC.